This TCR beta chain was sequenced in a study of blood T cell repertoires in COVID-19. Study-level background: Samples taken during acute and convalescent COVID-19 were collected in the United States, Italy and Spain. T cells, B-cell-depleted T cells, or PBMCs provided the cDNA or gDNA that served as material.

In the authors' workflow: Nucleated cell counts were estimated from reference gene primer amplification. The data were produced by immunoSEQ multiplex PCR, yet TCRdb's version contains in-frame clones alone and is incomplete. V, J and clone size derive from that table, while D and trimming were established from the DNA sequence. The profile shows around 100,000 clones, 80% to 95% of them singletons. This clonotype originated in a man aged 65 to 85 with acute or convalescent COVID-19. Sequencing used peripheral blood.

CDR3 coding DNA: TGTGCCAGCAGCCTAGGGACTTGGGGACAGGGGGTAGACGCAGATACGCAGTATTTT. Translation: CASSLGTWGQGVDADTQYF. The gene calls are TRBV11-2 and TRBJ2-3, with 11 positions matching TRBD1. Germline CDR1 and CDR2: SGHAT and FQNNGV. This CDR3 is built from 19 residues. J was trimmed by 4 bases and V by 5 bases; bases with no gene match: 17.